The sequence of this T cell receptor (beta chain) was determined in a study of spatial heterogeneity in lung cancer. TCR cDNA molecules were tagged individually, and each one carried a unique molecular identifier. TCRdb re-called the 5' RACE reads with MiXCR, one entry per CDR3 protein. The sample shows 700 to 750 distinct CDR3 sequences, 35% to 50% of them seen only once. Between the trimmed V and J ends, which lost 5 bases and 10 bases, there was a span of 12 bases. This CDR3 contains 13 residues. CDR1 MNHEY and CDR2 SMNVEV come from the germline V gene (reference sequence). Noted time point: sample taken at primary tumor resection. Whole RNA came from tumor, nontumor lung or frozen PBMC and was sequenced without being sorted. As concerns this clonotype: As yet, its antigen is unknown. The library was built for alpha chains, so this beta chain is an off-target read and its size means little.

Study-wide results and caveats: Counts of expanded alpha and beta TCRs within tumors tracked the tumor nonsynonymous mutation count.

Sample: lung tumor tissue, taken at surgery. This clonotype was sampled from a male donor with early-stage non-small cell lung cancer. The V gene is TRBV27, the J gene TRBJ1-6; D might be TRBD1 (6 bases). The CDR3: CASSRGTHSPLHF. The DNA for the CDR3 is TGTGCCAGCAGTCGCGGGACACACTCACCCCTCCACTTT.